This is a list of T cell receptor beta chains from one sample in a study of breast tumors, draining lymph nodes, adjacent tissues. Via MiXCR, TCRdb re-called the multiplex PCR reads, giving one row per CDR3 protein. This sample has about 100,000 distinct CDR3 sequences; approximately 22% occur once, and the top ten carry 1% to 1.5%. The sequenced material came from axillary lymph node tissue. These receptor sequences come from a female donor with breast cancer. Some clones in this sample may be carry-over from other donors' samples. CDR3s leave out the opening cysteine and the closing phenylalanine or tryptophan. Fields, in order: clone size, J gene, CDR3 length, V gene, CDR3 protein. Clone sizes are given selectively: once, few, many, or a class where the clone is expanded.

many,TRBJ2-7,11,TRBV10-3,AISGSGGYEQY
many,TRBJ2-7,14,TRBV4-2,ASSQDGTGEIYEQY
many,TRBJ1-3,13,TRBV4-1,ASSPRVGAGNTIY
many,TRBJ2-3,13,TRBV2,ASSDPRRDADTQY
many,TRBJ1-6,11,TRBV19,ASRTGNGSPLH
many,TRBJ2-3,13,TRBV6-2/TRBV6-3,ASRRAGQVTDTQY
many,TRBJ2-7,13,TRBV6-1,ASSQRWTGANEQY
many,TRBJ2-3,11,TRBV11-1,ASSFYGTDTQY
many,TRBJ2-1,11,TRBV6-5,ASSYYGYNEQF
few,TRBJ1-3,12,TRBV30,AWSVRGSGNTIY
many,TRBJ2-3,16,TRBV4-1,ASSQDFAGGRRSDTQY
many,TRBJ1-3,12,TRBV6-6,ASSFYRVRNTIY
many,TRBJ1-2,9,TRBV6-5,ATRGGPGYT
many,TRBJ2-3,10,TRBV20-1,SAERGADTQY
many,TRBJ2-7,13,TRBV5-1,ASSLSGGTTYEQY
many,TRBJ1-2,13,TRBV5-1,ASSLDWGTNYGYT
many,TRBJ2-7,12,TRBV4-2,ASSQDPLAFEQY
NA,TRBJ1-1,11,TRBV4-1,ASSQDLNTEAF
many,TRBJ2-7,16,TRBV7-8,ASSPVLGQGEGVGEQY
NA,TRBJ2-4,12,TRBV27,ASSLRGLAGGEY
many,TRBJ1-2,12,TRBV5-5,ASSFDTGVYGYT
NA,TRBJ1-2,12,TRBV5-6,ASSAGQGAFGYT
many,TRBJ2-2,11,TRBV13,ASSSRASGELF
many,TRBJ1-3,11,TRBV4-1,ASSPNSGNTIY
many,TRBJ1-2,10,TRBV7-2,ASSKGGYGYT
many,TRBJ2-7,16,TRBV5-1,ASSLIVRAVLRAGEQY
many,TRBJ2-7,13,TRBV5-1,ASSLESGVLYEQY
many,TRBJ1-2,11,TRBV20-1,SARVQGAPGYT
many,TRBJ1-6,14,TRBV6-1,ASSEIAGSYNSPLH
NA,TRBJ2-7,12,TRBV7-9,ASSQGVQNYEQY
NA,TRBJ1-2,10,TRBV7-9,ASSWDLYGYT
NA,TRBJ2-1,13,TRBV28,ASTVAGGPSNEQF
many,TRBJ2-7,11,TRBV29-1,SVEISKGYEQY
many,TRBJ2-5,12,TRBV5-1,ATRPGTGKETQY
many,TRBJ1-5,13,TRBV19,ASSIGQVVNQPQH
NA,TRBJ1-1,12,TRBV19,ASSIFSLNTEAF
many,TRBJ1-4,13,TRBV7-9,ASSTLGAPNEKLF
many,TRBJ2-3,11,TRBV5-1,ASSPQGRDTQY